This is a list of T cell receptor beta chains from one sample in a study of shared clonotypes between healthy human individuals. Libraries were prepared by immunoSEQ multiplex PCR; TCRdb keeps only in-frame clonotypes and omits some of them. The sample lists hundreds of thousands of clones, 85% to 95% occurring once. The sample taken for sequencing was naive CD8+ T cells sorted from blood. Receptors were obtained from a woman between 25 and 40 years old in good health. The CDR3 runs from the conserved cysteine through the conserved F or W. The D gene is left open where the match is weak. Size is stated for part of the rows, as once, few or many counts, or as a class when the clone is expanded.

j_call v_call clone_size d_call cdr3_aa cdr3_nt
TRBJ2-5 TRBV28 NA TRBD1 CASSRTGPAETQYF TGTGCCAGCAGCCGGACAGGGCCGGCGGAGACCCAGTACTTC
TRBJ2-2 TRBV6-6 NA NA CASSPPNTGELFF TGTGCCAGCAGCCCTCCCAACACCGGGGAGCTGTTTTTT
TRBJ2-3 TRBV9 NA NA CASSVELGTDTQYF TGTGCCAGCAGCGTAGAGCTGGGCACAGATACGCAGTATTTT
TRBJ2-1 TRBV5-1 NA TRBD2 CASSSDPLREGGNEQFF TGCGCCAGCAGCTCCGACCCCCTACGGGAGGGTGGCAATGAGCAGTTCTTC
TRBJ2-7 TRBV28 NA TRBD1 CASSSDFRQGPSYEQYF TGTGCCAGCAGTTCCGACTTCCGACAGGGGCCCTCCTACGAGCAGTACTTC
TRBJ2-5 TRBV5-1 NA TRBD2 CASSLPSGLAGPQETQYF TGCGCCAGCAGCTTACCTTCGGGACTAGCGGGACCTCAAGAGACCCAGTACTTC
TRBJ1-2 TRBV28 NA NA CASSPLDDTRGGYTF TGTGCCAGCAGTCCCCTAGACGATACAAGGGGTGGCTACACCTTC
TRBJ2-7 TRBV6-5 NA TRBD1 CASSYLAQGADEQYF TGTGCCAGCAGTTACCTCGCCCAGGGGGCGGACGAGCAGTACTTC
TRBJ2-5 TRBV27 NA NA CASSPASQETQYF TGTGCCAGCAGCCCGGCGTCACAAGAGACCCAGTACTTC
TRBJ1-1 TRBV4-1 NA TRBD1 CASSPETGAGTEAFF TGCGCCAGCAGCCCAGAGACAGGGGCAGGGACTGAAGCTTTCTTT
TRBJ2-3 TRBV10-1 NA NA CASSESLAGDTQYF TGCGCCAGCAGTGAGTCCCTAGCAGGAGATACGCAGTATTTT
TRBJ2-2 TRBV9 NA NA CASSAPRDGANTGELFF TGTGCCAGCAGCGCCCCTCGGGATGGGGCGAACACCGGGGAGCTGTTTTTT
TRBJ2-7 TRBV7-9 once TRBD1 CASSLQGVTYEQYF TGTGCCAGCAGCTTACAGGGGGTCACCTACGAGCAGTACTTC
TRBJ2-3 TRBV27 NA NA CASSTASTDTQYF TGTGCCAGCAGTACCGCTAGCACAGATACGCAGTATTTT
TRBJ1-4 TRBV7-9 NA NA CASSPEEFF TGTGCCAGCAGCCCAGAAGAGTTTTTT
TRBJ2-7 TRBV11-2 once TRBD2 CASSGGGEQYF TGTGCCAGCAGCGGGGGGGGCGAGCAGTACTTC
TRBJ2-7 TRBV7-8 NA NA CASSIPAGDYEQYF TGTGCCAGCAGCATACCGGCCGGAGACTACGAGCAGTACTTC
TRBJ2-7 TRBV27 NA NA CASTSGTGLDEQYF TGTGCCAGCACCTCCGGGACTGGACTTGACGAGCAGTACTTC
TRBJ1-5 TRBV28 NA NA CASSPLVLQGRGQPQHF TGTGCCAGCAGCCCACTAGTTTTACAGGGCAGAGGGCAGCCCCAGCATTTT
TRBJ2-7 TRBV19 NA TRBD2 CASTPGLASSREQYF TGTGCCAGTACGCCGGGACTAGCTTCTTCTCGCGAGCAGTACTTC
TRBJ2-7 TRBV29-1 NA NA CSVVLAGAFEQYF TGCAGCGTTGTATTGGCGGGGGCGTTCGAGCAGTACTTC
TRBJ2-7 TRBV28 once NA CASSFLPGRGSYEQYF TGTGCCAGCAGCTTCCTACCGGGACGAGGAAGCTACGAGCAGTACTTC
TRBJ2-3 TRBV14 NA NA CASSQERGLADTQYF TGTGCCAGCAGCCAAGAACGAGGGTTAGCAGATACGCAGTATTTT
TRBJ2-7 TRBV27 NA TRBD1 CASSSGQGYEQYF TGTGCCAGCAGCTCGGGACAGGGATACGAGCAGTACTTC
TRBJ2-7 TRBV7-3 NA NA CASGDINSYEQYF TGTGCCAGCGGGGACATTAACTCCTACGAGCAGTACTTC
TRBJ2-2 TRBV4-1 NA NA CASSQGIIANTGELFF TGCGCCAGCAGCCAAGGAATAATCGCGAACACCGGGGAGCTGTTTTTT
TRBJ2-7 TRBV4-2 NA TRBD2 CASSQEAGDTYEQYF TGTGCCAGCAGCCAAGAAGCGGGAGATACCTACGAGCAGTACTTC
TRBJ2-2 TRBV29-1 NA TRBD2 CSVESGGVNTGELFF TGCAGCGTTGAATCGGGAGGGGTAAACACCGGGGAGCTGTTTTTT
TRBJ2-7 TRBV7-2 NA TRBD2 CASSLGASGRPYEQYF TGTGCCAGCAGCTTAGGCGCTAGCGGGAGACCCTACGAGCAGTACTTC
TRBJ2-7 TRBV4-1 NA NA CASSQSPRGAGGDEQYF TGCGCCAGCAGCCAGTCCCCCCGAGGGGCAGGAGGAGACGAGCAGTACTTC
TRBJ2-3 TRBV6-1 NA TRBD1 CASSEVRDRGRTDTQYF TGTGCCAGCAGTGAAGTCCGGGACAGGGGGCGCACAGATACGCAGTATTTT
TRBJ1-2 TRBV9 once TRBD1 CASSGLRQGVYGYTF TGTGCCAGCAGCGGACTTAGACAGGGAGTCTATGGCTACACCTTC
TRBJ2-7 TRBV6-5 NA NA CASSFSPELSYEQYF TGTGCCAGCAGTTTTTCCCCGGAACTCTCCTACGAGCAGTACTTC
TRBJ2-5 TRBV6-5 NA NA CASSRGSSQETQYF TGTGCCAGCAGCCGCGGGTCCTCCCAAGAGACCCAGTACTTC
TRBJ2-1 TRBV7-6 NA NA CASSLDSLVGNEQFF TGTGCCAGCAGCTTAGATAGTCTAGTGGGCAATGAGCAGTTCTTC
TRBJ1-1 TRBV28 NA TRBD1 CASSLDRDGDQAFF TGTGCCAGCAGTCTGGACAGGGATGGGGACCAAGCTTTCTTT
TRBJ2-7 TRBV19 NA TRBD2 CASSAIGAGTYEQYF TGTGCCAGTAGTGCTATAGGAGCGGGGACCTACGAGCAGTACTTC
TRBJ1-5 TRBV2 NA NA CASSERTGIYSQPQHF TGTGCCAGCAGTGAAAGAACAGGGATATACAGTCAGCCCCAGCATTTT
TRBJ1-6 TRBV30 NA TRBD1 CAWSDTGDSPLHF TGTGCCTGGAGTGATACAGGGGACTCACCCCTCCACTTT
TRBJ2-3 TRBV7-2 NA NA CASSPTRTHLETDTQYF TGTGCCAGCAGCCCCACACGGACCCACCTGGAGACAGATACGCAGTATTTT
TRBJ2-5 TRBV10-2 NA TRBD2 CASSDTSAQETQYF TGCGCCAGCAGTGATACTAGCGCCCAAGAGACCCAGTACTTC
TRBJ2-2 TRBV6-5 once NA CASSYTSPGELFF TGTGCCAGCAGTTACACGTCCCCCGGGGAGCTGTTTTTT
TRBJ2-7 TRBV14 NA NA CASSQDLMGEQYF TGTGCCAGCAGCCAAGATCTCATGGGGGAGCAGTACTTC
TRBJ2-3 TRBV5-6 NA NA CASSITGRGFTDTQYF TGTGCCAGCAGCATCACGGGCAGGGGATTTACAGATACGCAGTATTTT
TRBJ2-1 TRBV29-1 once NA CSVEGAGEGVEQFF TGCAGCGTTGAGGGGGCGGGAGAAGGTGTGGAGCAGTTCTTC
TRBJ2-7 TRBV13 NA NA CASSLEGGGTYEQYF TGTGCCAGCAGCTTAGAAGGCGGAGGGACCTACGAGCAGTACTTC
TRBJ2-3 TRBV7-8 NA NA CASSLVGGTDTQYF TGTGCCAGCAGCCTCGTGGGGGGCACAGATACGCAGTATTTT
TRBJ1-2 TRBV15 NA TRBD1 CATSRERTGGYGYTF TGTGCCACCAGCAGAGAAAGGACAGGCGGGTATGGCTACACCTTC
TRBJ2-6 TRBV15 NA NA CATSNPPWGAAGANVLTF TGTGCCACCAGCAACCCCCCCTGGGGGGCGGCTGGGGCCAACGTCCTGACTTTC
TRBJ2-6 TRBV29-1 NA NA CSVRGAVSGANVLTF TGCAGCGTCCGAGGGGCGGTCTCTGGGGCCAACGTCCTGACTTTC
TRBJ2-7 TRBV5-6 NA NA CASSLGQSYEQYF TGTGCCAGCAGCTTAGGACAGTCCTACGAGCAGTACTTC
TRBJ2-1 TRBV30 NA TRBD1 CAQGAIDEQFF TGTGCCCAGGGGGCAATTGATGAGCAGTTCTTC
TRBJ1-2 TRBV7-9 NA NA CASSLGSAPPNYGYTF TGTGCCAGCAGCTTGGGCAGTGCGCCGCCAAACTATGGCTACACCTTC